These T cell receptor beta chains were read from a single sample in a study of blood T cell repertoires in COVID-19. Data came from immunoSEQ multiplex PCR; TCRdb stores just in-frame clones and leaves some out. The data hold approximately 49,000 clones, with 70% to 85% observed a single time. The sample consisted of peripheral blood. Receptors were obtained from a man aged 50-60 years with acute or convalescent COVID-19. CDR3s include the opening cysteine and the closing phenylalanine or tryptophan. A D gene is named only where the DNA matches it firmly. Clone size is not always given. Where it is, it says once, few, many or a class for expanded clones.

V gene	J gene	D gene	clone size	CDR3 protein	CDR3 DNA
TRBV5-1	TRBJ1-1	.	.	CASSLLAGANTEAFF	TGCGCCAGCAGCTTGTTGGCAGGGGCGAACACTGAAGCTTTCTTT
TRBV7-8	TRBJ1-3	.	few	CASSPGTTSSGNTIYF	TGTGCCAGCAGCCCGGGGACAACATCCTCTGGAAACACCATATATTTT
TRBV19	TRBJ1-2	TRBD1	.	CASSGQADSYYGYTF	TGTGCCAGTAGTGGACAGGCGGATAGTTACTATGGCTACACCTTC
TRBV18	TRBJ1-3	.	.	CASSPKHSSGNTIYF	TGTGCCAGCTCACCCAAACACAGCTCTGGAAACACCATATATTTT
TRBV7-9	TRBJ2-5	.	.	CASSRGVGETQYF	TGTGCCAGCAGTCGCGGGGTCGGTGAGACCCAGTACTTC
TRBV2	TRBJ1-4	TRBD1	few	CATDRDRGTNEKLFF	TGTGCCACCGACCGGGACAGGGGGACTAATGAAAAACTGTTTTTT
TRBV27	TRBJ1-1	TRBD1	.	CASSVRQGLRTEAFF	TGTGCCAGCAGTGTCCGACAGGGGCTAAGGACTGAAGCTTTCTTT
TRBV19	TRBJ2-1	TRBD2	.	CASSIDARLAVYNEQFF	TGTGCCAGTAGTATAGACGCCCGACTAGCGGTCTACAATGAGCAGTTCTTC
TRBV7-6	TRBJ2-5	TRBD1	.	CASSRDRGPQETQYF	TGTGCCAGCAGCCGCGACAGGGGGCCGCAAGAGACCCAGTACTTC
TRBV9	TRBJ2-1	TRBD2	.	CASSVVGGGSGSWNEQFF	TGTGCCAGCAGCGTAGTGGGGGGTGGGAGCGGGAGTTGGAATGAGCAGTTCTTC
TRBV6-5	TRBJ2-7	TRBD2	.	CASSSGLAGGREQYF	TGTGCCAGCAGTTCGGGACTAGCGGGAGGAAGGGAGCAGTACTTC
TRBV2	TRBJ2-1	TRBD2	.	CAVGDLGLDSYNEQFF	TGTGCCGTTGGGGATTTGGGACTAGACTCCTACAATGAGCAGTTCTTC
TRBV7-9	TRBJ2-2	.	.	CASSPINTGELFF	TGTGCCAGCAGCCCCATTAACACCGGGGAGCTGTTTTTT
TRBV4-1	TRBJ2-7	TRBD1	.	CASSLRQGADEQYF	TGCGCCAGCAGCCTCCGACAGGGGGCTGACGAGCAGTACTTC
TRBV15	TRBJ1-2	.	.	CATSRASGDGYTF	TGTGCCACCAGCAGAGCGTCGGGGGATGGCTACACCTTC
TRBV6-2/TRBV6-3	TRBJ1-4	.	.	CASSYGQGTNEKLFF	TGTGCCAGCAGTTACGGCCAGGGGACTAATGAAAAACTGTTTTTT
TRBV10-1	TRBJ1-6	.	.	CASSPQGNSPLHF	TGCGCCAGCAGTCCACAGGGTAATTCACCCCTCCACTTT
TRBV27	TRBJ1-6	TRBD1	.	CASTEPGQGNSPLHF	TGTGCCAGCACTGAACCGGGACAGGGAAATTCACCCCTCCACTTT
TRBV6-5	TRBJ2-1	TRBD2	.	CASSRTSGGADEQFF	TGTGCCAGCAGCCGGACTAGCGGGGGGGCAGATGAGCAGTTCTTC
TRBV30	TRBJ1-2	.	few	CAWSVLRGYGYTF	TGTGCCTGGAGTGTACTGCGCGGCTATGGCTACACCTTC
TRBV27	TRBJ1-5	TRBD1	.	CASSLGGQPQHF	TGTGCCAGCAGTCTAGGGGGCCAGCCCCAGCATTTT
TRBV3-1/TRBV3-2	TRBJ1-2	.	.	CASSQEAGYYGYTF	TGTGCCAGCAGCCAAGAGGCCGGGTACTATGGCTACACCTTC
TRBV7-3	TRBJ2-1	TRBD2	few	CASSPGLAGGVGYNEQFF	TGTGCCAGCAGCCCGGGACTAGCGGGGGGTGTTGGTTACAATGAGCAGTTCTTC
TRBV9	TRBJ2-1	.	.	CASSPGGTPYNEQFF	TGTGCCAGCAGCCCAGGCGGGACCCCCTACAATGAGCAGTTCTTC
TRBV11-2	TRBJ2-7	TRBD1	.	CASSLFFATGIYEQYF	TGTGCCAGCAGCTTATTTTTTGCGACAGGGATCTACGAGCAGTACTTC
TRBV27	TRBJ2-3	TRBD2	.	CASSPWTSGSADTQYF	TGTGCCAGCTCTCCATGGACTAGCGGGAGCGCAGATACGCAGTATTTT
TRBV28	TRBJ2-3	TRBD1	.	CASNPGQGAHDTQYF	TGTGCCAGCAATCCGGGACAGGGGGCGCATGATACGCAGTATTTT
TRBV19	TRBJ2-4	TRBD2	.	CASSILAGRQNIQYF	TGTGCCAGTAGTATTCTAGCGGGGAGGCAAAACATTCAGTACTTC
TRBV29-1	TRBJ2-5	TRBD2	.	CSVATSGSTKTQYF	TGCAGCGTTGCGACTAGCGGGAGCACGAAGACCCAGTACTTC
TRBV4-1	TRBJ2-3	.	.	CASSQEGRGTDTQYF	TGCGCCAGCAGCCAAGAAGGCCGGGGCACAGATACGCAGTATTTT
TRBV5-4	TRBJ1-1	.	.	CASSWAQMNTEAFF	TGTGCCAGCAGCTGGGCTCAAATGAACACTGAAGCTTTCTTT
TRBV3-1/TRBV3-2	TRBJ2-1	TRBD2	.	CASSHSLAGYNEQFF	TGTGCCAGCAGCCATTCCCTAGCGGGTTACAATGAGCAGTTCTTC
TRBV3-1/TRBV3-2	TRBJ2-7	.	.	CASSQDLYEQYF	TGTGCCAGCAGCCAAGACCTCTACGAGCAGTACTTC
TRBV5-1	TRBJ1-1	TRBD1	.	CASSSQSTGGNTEAFF	TGCGCCAGCAGCTCCCAATCGACAGGGGGCAACACTGAAGCTTTCTTT
TRBV2	TRBJ1-6	TRBD1	.	CASSYLDRGNSPLHF	TGTGCCAGCAGTTATCTGGACAGGGGGAATTCACCCCTCCACTTT
TRBV5-1	TRBJ2-7	TRBD2	.	CASSLDSGRTYEQYF	TGCGCCAGCAGCTTGGATAGCGGGAGGACCTACGAGCAGTACTTC
TRBV19	TRBJ2-1	TRBD2	.	CASSIASTGILTSGSTGEQFF	TGTGCCAGTAGTATTGCCTCGACAGGGATCCTGACTAGCGGGAGTACGGGTGAGCAGTTCTTC
TRBV10-2	TRBJ2-3	.	few	CASSDQAPTDTQYF	TGCGCCAGCAGTGACCAGGCCCCCACAGATACGCAGTATTTT
TRBV27	TRBJ2-1	.	once	CASSLSGNSYNEQFF	TGTGCCAGCAGTTTAAGCGGAAACTCCTACAATGAGCAGTTCTTC
TRBV6-2/TRBV6-3	TRBJ1-5	.	.	CASSPTGSRNQPQHF	TGTGCCAGCAGTCCGACCGGGAGCAGGAATCAGCCCCAGCATTTT